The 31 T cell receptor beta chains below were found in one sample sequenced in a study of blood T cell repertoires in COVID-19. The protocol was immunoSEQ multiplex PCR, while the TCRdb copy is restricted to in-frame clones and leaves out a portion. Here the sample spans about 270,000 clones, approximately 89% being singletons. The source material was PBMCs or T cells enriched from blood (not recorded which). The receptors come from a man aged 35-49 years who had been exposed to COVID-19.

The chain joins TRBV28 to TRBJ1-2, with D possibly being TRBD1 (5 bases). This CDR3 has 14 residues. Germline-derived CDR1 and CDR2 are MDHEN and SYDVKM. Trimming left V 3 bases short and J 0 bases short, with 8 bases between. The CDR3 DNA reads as TGTGCCAGCAGTTTGTCAGGGACTAACTATGGCTACACCTTC. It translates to CASSLSGTNYGYTF.

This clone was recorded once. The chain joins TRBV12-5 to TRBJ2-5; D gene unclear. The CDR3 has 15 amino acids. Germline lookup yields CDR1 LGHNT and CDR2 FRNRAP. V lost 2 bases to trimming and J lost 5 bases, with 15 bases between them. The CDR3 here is CASGLTSDIRETQYF. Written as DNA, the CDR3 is TGTGCTAGTGGTTTGACCAGCGATATCCGGGAGACCCAGTACTTC.

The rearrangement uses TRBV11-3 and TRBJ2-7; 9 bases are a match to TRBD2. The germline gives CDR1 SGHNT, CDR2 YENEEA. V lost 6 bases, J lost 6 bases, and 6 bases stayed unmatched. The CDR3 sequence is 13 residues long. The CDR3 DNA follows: TGTGCCAGCAGGGAGGCTAGCGGGACCGAGCAGTACTTC. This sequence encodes CASREASGTEQYF.

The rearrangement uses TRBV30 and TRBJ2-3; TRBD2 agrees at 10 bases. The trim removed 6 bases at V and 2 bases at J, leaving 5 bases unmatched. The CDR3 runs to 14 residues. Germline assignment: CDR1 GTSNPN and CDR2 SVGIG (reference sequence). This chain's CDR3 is CACGSGRNTDTQYF. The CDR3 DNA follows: TGTGCCTGTGGTAGCGGGAGGAACACAGATACGCAGTATTTT.

The chain's CDR3 is CASSTGLTYEQYF. CDR3 coding DNA: TGTGCCAGCAGCACCGGACTAACCTACGAGCAGTACTTC. The chain has TRBV9 and TRBJ2-7; maybe TRBD2 (6 bases). The CDR3 spans 13 residues. Germline values: CDR1 SGDLS, CDR2 YYNGEE. The germline V and J ends were trimmed by 4 bases and 2 bases, with 10 bases remaining between them.

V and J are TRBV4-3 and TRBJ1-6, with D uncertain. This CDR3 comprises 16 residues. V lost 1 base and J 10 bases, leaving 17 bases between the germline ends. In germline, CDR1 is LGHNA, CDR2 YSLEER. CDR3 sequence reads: CASSQAVDLTGSPLHF. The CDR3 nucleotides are TGCGCCAGCAGCCAAGCCGTGGACCTGACGGGATCACCCCTCCACTTT.

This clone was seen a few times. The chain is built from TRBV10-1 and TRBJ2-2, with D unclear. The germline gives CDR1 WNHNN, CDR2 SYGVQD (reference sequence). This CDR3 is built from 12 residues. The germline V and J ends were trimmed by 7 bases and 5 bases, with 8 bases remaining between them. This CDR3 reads CASTSGTGELFF. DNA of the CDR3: TGCGCCAGCACGTCAGGTACCGGGGAGCTGTTTTTT.

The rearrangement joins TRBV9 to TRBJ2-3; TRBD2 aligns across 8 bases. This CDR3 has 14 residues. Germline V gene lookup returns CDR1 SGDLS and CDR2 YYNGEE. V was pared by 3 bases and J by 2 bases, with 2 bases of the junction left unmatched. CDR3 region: CASSAGGHTDTQYF. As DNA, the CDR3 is TGTGCCAGCAGCGCGGGAGGGCACACAGATACGCAGTATTTT.

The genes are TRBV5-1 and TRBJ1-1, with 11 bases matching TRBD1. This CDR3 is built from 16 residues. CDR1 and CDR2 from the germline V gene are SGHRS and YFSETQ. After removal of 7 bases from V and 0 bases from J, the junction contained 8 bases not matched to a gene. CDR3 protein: CASHPGQGGMNTEAFF. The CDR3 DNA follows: TGCGCCAGCCATCCGGGACAGGGGGGGATGAACACTGAAGCTTTCTTT. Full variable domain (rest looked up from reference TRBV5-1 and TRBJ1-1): KAGVTQTPRYLIKTRGQQVTLSCSPISGHRSVSWYQQTPGQGLQFLFEYFSETQRNKGNFPGRFSGRQFSNSRSEMNVSTLELGDSALYLCASHPGQGGMNTEAFFGQGTRLTVV.

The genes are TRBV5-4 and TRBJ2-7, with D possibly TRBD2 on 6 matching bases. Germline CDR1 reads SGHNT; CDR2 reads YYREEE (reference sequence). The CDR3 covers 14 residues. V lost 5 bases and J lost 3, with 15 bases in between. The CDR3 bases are TGTGCCAGCAGATCGGCGGAGGGGAGCTACGAGCAGTACTTC. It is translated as CASRSAEGSYEQYF. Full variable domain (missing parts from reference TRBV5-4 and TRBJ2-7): ETGVTQSPTHLIKTRGQQVTLRCSSQSGHNTVSWYQQALGQGPQFIFQYYREEENGRGNFPPRFSGLQFPNYSSELNVNALELDDSALYLCASRSAEGSYEQYFGPGTRLTVT.

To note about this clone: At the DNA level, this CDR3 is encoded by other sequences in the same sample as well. CDR3 amino acids: CASSLGGPYEQYF. In DNA form, the CDR3 reads TGCGCCAGCAGCTTAGGGGGACCCTACGAGCAGTACTTC. The rearrangement links TRBV5-1 to TRBJ2-7; the D gene is possibly TRBD1 (6 bases). This CDR3 region has 13 residues. Trimming took off 2 bases at V and 2 bases at J, with 8 bases between the two ends. Germline loops: CDR1 SGHRS, CDR2 YFSETQ.

In nucleotides, the CDR3 is TGTGCTAGTGGCTCCCCCCGGGACAGAAATGAAAAACTGTTTTTT. This gives the protein CASGSPRDRNEKLFF. V is TRBV12-5 and J is TRBJ1-4; 7 nucleotides align to TRBD1. Germline V gene sequence: CDR1 LGHNT, CDR2 FRNRAP. Trimming removed 6 bases from V and 5 bases from J; junction bases left unmatched: 9. The CDR3 length is 15 residues.

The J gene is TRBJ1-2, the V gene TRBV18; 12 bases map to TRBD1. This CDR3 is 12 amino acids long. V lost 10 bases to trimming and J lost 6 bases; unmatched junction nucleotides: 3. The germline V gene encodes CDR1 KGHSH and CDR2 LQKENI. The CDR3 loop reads CATRDRGHGYTF. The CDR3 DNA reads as TGTGCCACCCGGGACAGGGGGCATGGCTACACCTTC.

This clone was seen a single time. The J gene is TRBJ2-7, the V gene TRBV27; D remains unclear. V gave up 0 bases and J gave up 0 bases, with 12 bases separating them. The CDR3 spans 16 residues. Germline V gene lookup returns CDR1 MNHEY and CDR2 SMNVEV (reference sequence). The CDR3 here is CASSLSMAGSSYEQYF. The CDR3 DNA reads TGTGCCAGCAGTTTATCGATGGCAGGATCCTCCTACGAGCAGTACTTC.

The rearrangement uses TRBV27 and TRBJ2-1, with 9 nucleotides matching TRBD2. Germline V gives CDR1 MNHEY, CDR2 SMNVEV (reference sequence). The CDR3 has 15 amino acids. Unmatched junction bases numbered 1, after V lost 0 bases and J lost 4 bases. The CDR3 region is CASSLSTSGYNEQFF. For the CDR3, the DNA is TGTGCCAGCAGTTTATCGACTAGCGGATACAATGAGCAGTTCTTC.

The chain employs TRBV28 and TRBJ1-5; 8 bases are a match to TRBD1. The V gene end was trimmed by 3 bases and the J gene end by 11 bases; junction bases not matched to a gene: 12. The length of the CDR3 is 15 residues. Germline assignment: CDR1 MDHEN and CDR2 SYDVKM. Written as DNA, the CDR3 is TGTGCCAGCAGTTTCGACACAGGGGGGGCAGGTGCCCAGCATTTT. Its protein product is CASSFDTGGAGAQHF.

The CDR3 loop is CASSRTGLYPYEQYF. CDR3 DNA sequence: TGTGCCAGCAGCCGGACAGGCCTATACCCTTACGAGCAGTACTTC. This rearrangement joins TRBV6-5 to TRBJ2-7, with TRBD1 matching 7 bases. J was trimmed by 4 bases and V by 6 bases; bases with no gene match: 12. This CDR3 contains 15 residues. Germline CDR1 and CDR2: MNHEY and SVGAGI.

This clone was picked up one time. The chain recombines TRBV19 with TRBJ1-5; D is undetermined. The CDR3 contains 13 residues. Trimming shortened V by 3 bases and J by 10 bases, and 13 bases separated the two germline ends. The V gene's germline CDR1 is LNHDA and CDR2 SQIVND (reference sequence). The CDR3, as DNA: TGTGCCAGTAGTATTGGATCGGGAGGCCCCCAGCATTTT. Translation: CASSIGSGGPQHF.

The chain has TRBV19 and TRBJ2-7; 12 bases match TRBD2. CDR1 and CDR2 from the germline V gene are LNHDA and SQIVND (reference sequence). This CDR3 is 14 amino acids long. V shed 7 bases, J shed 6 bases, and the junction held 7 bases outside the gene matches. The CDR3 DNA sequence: TGTGCCAGTAAGTGGGCTAGCGGGAGGGGCGAGCAGTACTTC. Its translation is CASKWASGRGEQYF.

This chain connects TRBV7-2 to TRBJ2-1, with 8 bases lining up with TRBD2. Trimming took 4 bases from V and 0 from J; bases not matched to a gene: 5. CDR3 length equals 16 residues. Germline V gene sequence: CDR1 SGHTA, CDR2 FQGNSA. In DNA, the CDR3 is TGTGCCAGCAGCTCGAAGCGGGAGAGCTCCTACAATGAGCAGTTCTTC. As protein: CASSSKRESSYNEQFF.

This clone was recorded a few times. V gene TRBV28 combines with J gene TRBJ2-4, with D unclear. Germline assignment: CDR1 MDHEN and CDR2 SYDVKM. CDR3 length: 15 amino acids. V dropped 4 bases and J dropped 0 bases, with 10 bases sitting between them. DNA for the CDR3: TGTGCCAGCAGTTACGGTCAAGTAGCCAAAAACATTCAGTACTTC. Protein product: CASSYGQVAKNIQYF.

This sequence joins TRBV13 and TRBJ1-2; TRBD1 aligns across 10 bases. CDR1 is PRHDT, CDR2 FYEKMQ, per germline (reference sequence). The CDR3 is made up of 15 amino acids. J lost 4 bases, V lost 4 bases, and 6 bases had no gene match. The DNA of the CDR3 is TGTGCCAGCAGCTCCGGACAGGGGGAACTCTATGGCTACACCTTC. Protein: CASSSGQGELYGYTF.

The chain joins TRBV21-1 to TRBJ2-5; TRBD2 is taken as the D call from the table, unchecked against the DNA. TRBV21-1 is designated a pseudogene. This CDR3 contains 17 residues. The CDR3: CASSTKPRTSGRETQYF. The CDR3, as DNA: TGTGCCAGCAGCACTAAACCCAGGACTAGCGGGAGGGAGACCCAGTACTTC.

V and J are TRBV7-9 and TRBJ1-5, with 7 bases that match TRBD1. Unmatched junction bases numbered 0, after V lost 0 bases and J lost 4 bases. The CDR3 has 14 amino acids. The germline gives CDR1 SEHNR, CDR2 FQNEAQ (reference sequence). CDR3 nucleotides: TGTGCCAGCAGCTTAGCGACAGGGAATCAGCCCCAGCATTTT. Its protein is CASSLATGNQPQHF.

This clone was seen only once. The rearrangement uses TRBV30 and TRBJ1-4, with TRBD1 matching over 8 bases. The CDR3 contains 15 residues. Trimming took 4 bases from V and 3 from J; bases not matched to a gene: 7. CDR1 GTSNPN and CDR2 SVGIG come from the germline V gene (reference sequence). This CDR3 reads CAWNPDRAANEKLFF. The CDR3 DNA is TGTGCCTGGAATCCGGACAGGGCTGCTAATGAAAAACTGTTTTTT.

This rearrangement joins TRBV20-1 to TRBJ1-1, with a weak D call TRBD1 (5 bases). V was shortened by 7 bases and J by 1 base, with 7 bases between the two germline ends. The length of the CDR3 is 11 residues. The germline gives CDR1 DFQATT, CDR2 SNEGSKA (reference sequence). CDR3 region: CSVTENTEAFF. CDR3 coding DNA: TGCAGTGTGACAGAGAACACTGAAGCTTTCTTT.

CDR3 nucleotides: TGCGCCAGCAGCCAAGATCGTATTACGGGAGAAAAACTGTTTTTT. Protein: CASSQDRITGEKLFF. This chain links TRBV4-3 with TRBJ1-4; D gene ambiguous. This CDR3 spans 15 amino acids. Germline CDR1 and CDR2: LGHNA and YSLEER. V was cut by 0 bases and J by 8 bases, with 13 bases left in between.

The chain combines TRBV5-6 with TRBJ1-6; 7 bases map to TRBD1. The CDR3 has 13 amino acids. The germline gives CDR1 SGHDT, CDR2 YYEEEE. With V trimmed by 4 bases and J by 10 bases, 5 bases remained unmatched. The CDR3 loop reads CASSPTGVSPLHF. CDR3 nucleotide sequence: TGTGCCAGCAGCCCCACAGGGGTATCACCCCTCCACTTT. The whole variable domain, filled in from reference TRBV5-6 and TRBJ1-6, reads DAGVTQSPTHLIKTRGQQVTLRCSPKSGHDTVSWYQQALGQGPQFIFQYYEEEERQRGNFPDRFSGHQFPNYSSELNVNALLLGDSALYLCASSPTGVSPLHFGNGTRLTVT.

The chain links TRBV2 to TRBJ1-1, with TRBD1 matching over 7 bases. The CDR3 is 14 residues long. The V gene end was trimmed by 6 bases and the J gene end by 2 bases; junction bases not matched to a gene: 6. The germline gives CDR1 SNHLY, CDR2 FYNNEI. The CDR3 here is CASRKTGLNTEAFF. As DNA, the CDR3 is TGTGCCAGCAGAAAGACAGGGCTCAACACTGAAGCTTTCTTT.

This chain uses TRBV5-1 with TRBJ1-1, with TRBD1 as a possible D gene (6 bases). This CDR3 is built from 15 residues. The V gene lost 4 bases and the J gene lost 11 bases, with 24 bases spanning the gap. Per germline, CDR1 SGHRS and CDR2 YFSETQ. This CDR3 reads CASSLADRTAEVAFF. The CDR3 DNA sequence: TGCGCCAGCAGCCTCGCAGACAGGACGGCCGAGGTGGCTTTCTTT.

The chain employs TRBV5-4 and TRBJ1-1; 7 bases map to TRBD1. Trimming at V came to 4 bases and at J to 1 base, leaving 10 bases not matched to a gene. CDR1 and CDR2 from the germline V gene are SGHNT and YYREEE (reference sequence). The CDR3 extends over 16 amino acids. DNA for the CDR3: TGTGCCAGCAGCCTTGAACAGGGGATTGGGAACACTGAAGCTTTCTTT. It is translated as CASSLEQGIGNTEAFF.